The rows below give T cell receptor beta chains drawn from one sample of a study of spatial heterogeneity in lung cancer. TCRdb re-analysed the 5' RACE reads in MiXCR, keeping a single row per CDR3 protein. The sample lists about 1,200 distinct CDR3 sequences, roughly a sixth occurring once. The sample was lung tumor tissue, taken at surgery. Every receptor here comes from a male donor with early-stage non-small cell lung cancer. Both conserved end residues are part of each CDR3. D genes are given only for firm matches. Where a row states a size, it is once, few, many or the class of an expanded clone; other rows omit it.

J: TRBJ2-5
size: few
D: TRBD1
V: TRBV10-1
CDR3: CASSESTGKETQYF
DNA: TGCGCCAGCAGTGAGTCGACAGGGAAAGAGACCCAGTACTTC

J: TRBJ2-2
size: medium-sized
D: TRBD1
V: TRBV10-2
CDR3: CARGQGVNTGELFF
DNA: TGCGCCAGAGGACAGGGAGTCAACACCGGGGAGCTGTTTTTT

J: TRBJ1-4
size: medium-sized
D: .
V: TRBV7-9
CDR3: CASSRDGTLFNEKLFF
DNA: TGTGCCAGCAGTCGTGACGGGACCCTTTTTAATGAAAAACTGTTTTTT

J: TRBJ2-5
size: few
D: .
V: TRBV20-1
CDR3: CSASGGMYQETQYF
DNA: TGCAGTGCTAGTGGTGGGATGTACCAAGAGACCCAGTACTTC

J: TRBJ1-4
size: .
D: .
V: TRBV4-1
CDR3: CASSQAGGAGEKLFF
DNA: TGCGCCAGCAGCCAGGCCGGGGGGGCTGGTGAAAAACTGTTTTTT

J: TRBJ2-1
size: .
D: TRBD1
V: TRBV7-9
CDR3: CASSRTGTPGGNEQFF
DNA: TGTGCCAGCAGCAGGACCGGGACCCCAGGGGGCAATGAGCAGTTCTTC

J: TRBJ2-3
size: medium-sized
D: TRBD2
V: TRBV7-9
CDR3: CASSSRPGLAGYDTQYF
DNA: TGTGCCAGCAGCTCCCGACCGGGACTAGCGGGGTATGATACGCAGTATTTT

J: TRBJ1-5
size: few
D: .
V: TRBV10-2
CDR3: CASSVGDKYQPQHF
DNA: TGCGCCAGCAGTGTAGGAGACAAGTATCAGCCCCAGCATTTT

J: TRBJ2-3
size: .
D: TRBD1
V: TRBV6-6
CDR3: CASSITGGARGSTDTQYF
DNA: TGTGCCAGCAGTATCACAGGGGGCGCGCGGGGTAGCACAGATACGCAGTATTTT

J: TRBJ2-2
size: hyperexpanded
D: .
V: TRBV28
CDR3: CASSFREVNTGELFF
DNA: TGTGCCAGCAGTTTTCGTGAGGTTAACACCGGGGAGCTGTTTTTT

J: TRBJ1-1
size: .
D: TRBD1
V: TRBV6-5
CDR3: CASSYTTGEDTEAFF
DNA: TGTGCCAGCAGTTACACAACAGGGGAGGACACTGAAGCTTTCTTT

J: TRBJ2-7
size: .
D: .
V: TRBV5-5
CDR3: CASSGGRAYEQYF
DNA: TGTGCCAGCAGCGGGGGTAGGGCCTACGAGCAGTACTTC

J: TRBJ2-3
size: large
D: TRBD2
V: TRBV20-1
CDR3: CSAYVVTSGGATDTQYF
DNA: TGCAGTGCCTACGTGGTGACTAGCGGGGGGGCCACAGATACGCAGTATTTT

J: TRBJ1-1
size: .
D: .
V: TRBV28
CDR3: CASSSPTGSTEAFF
DNA: TGTGCCAGCAGTTCCCCAACAGGTTCCACTGAAGCTTTCTTT

J: TRBJ1-2
size: .
D: .
V: TRBV6-2/TRBV6-3
CDR3: CASSAHRDGPNYGYTF
DNA: TGTGCCAGCAGTGCACACCGGGACGGACCTAACTATGGCTACACCTTC

J: TRBJ2-5
size: medium-sized
D: TRBD1
V: TRBV29-1
CDR3: CSVARGQEETQYF
DNA: TGCAGCGTTGCCAGGGGGCAGGAAGAGACCCAGTACTTC

J: TRBJ1-5
size: .
D: .
V: TRBV27
CDR3: CASRPAGSNQPQHF
DNA: TGTGCCAGCCGACCCGCAGGCTCGAATCAGCCCCAGCATTTT

J: TRBJ2-2
size: large
D: TRBD1
V: TRBV6-6
CDR3: CASTFRQGAITGELFF
DNA: TGTGCCAGCACCTTCCGACAGGGGGCGATCACCGGGGAGCTGTTTTTT

J: TRBJ2-5
size: few
D: .
V: TRBV11-1
CDR3: CASSSGLGETQYF
DNA: TGTGCCAGCAGTTCAGGGTTGGGCGAGACCCAGTACTTC